One sample yielded the 17 T cell receptor beta chains listed below, sequenced in a study of blood T cell repertoires in COVID-19. Data came from immunoSEQ multiplex PCR; TCRdb stores just in-frame clones and leaves some out. Of about 110,000 clones detected, 71% appear once; the ten largest clones hold roughly 0.86%. The specimen sequenced was peripheral blood. These receptors all come from a human donor with acute or convalescent COVID-19. The donor label of this sample is uncertain.

This chain's CDR3 is CASSFRAANYEQYV. The DNA of the CDR3 is TGTGCCAGCAGCTTCAGGGCAGCTAACTACGAGCAGTACGTC. This chain joins TRBV5-6 and TRBJ2-7; maybe TRBD1 (5 bases). Trimming stripped 2 bases from V and 3 bases from J, with 12 bases between. This CDR3 has 14 amino acids. Germline CDR1 and CDR2: SGHDT and YYEEEE.

The rearrangement links TRBV4-2 to TRBJ2-3; D is undetermined. The CDR3 has 14 residues. Between the trimmed V and J ends, which lost 5 bases and 1 base, there was a span of 10 bases. From germline, CDR1 is LGHNA and CDR2 YNFKEQ. The CDR3 nucleotides read TGTGCCAGCAGCGGCTCCACAGGCACAGATACGCAGTATTTT. Translation gives CASSGSTGTDTQYF.

This chain joins TRBV6-5 and TRBJ1-2; TRBD1 matches at 8 bases. This CDR3 is 14 amino acids long. With V trimmed by 6 bases and J by 2 bases, 5 bases remained unmatched. Germline CDR1 reads MNHEY; CDR2 reads SVGAGI. In DNA form, the CDR3 reads TGTGCCAGCAGAGGGACAGGCGCCAACTATGGCTACACCTTC. Encoded protein: CASRGTGANYGYTF.

This clone was counted only a few times. The genes are TRBV9 and TRBJ1-1, with D possibly TRBD1 on 5 matching bases. CDR1 is SGDLS and CDR2 is YYNGEE in the germline V gene. This CDR3 is 16 amino acids long. V dropped 2 bases and J dropped 4 bases, with 18 bases sitting between them. CDR3 sequence reads: CASSVPLGRGGTEAFF. The CDR3 bases are TGTGCCAGCAGCGTGCCTTTGGGGAGGGGAGGCACTGAAGCTTTCTTT.

This rearrangement joins TRBV19 to TRBJ1-2; D remains unclear. V shed 1 base and J shed 5 bases, with 17 bases lying between them. The CDR3 runs to 16 residues. CDR1 and CDR2 (germline): LNHDA, SQIVND (reference sequence). Written as DNA, the CDR3 is TGTGCCAGTAGTATAGTCCCCCAAACCCAACAATATGGCTACACCTTC. This encodes CASSIVPQTQQYGYTF. Looking up the rest from reference TRBV19 and TRBJ1-2 gives the full variable domain: DGGITQSPKYLFRKEGQNVTLSCEQNLNHDAMYWYRQDPGQGLRLIYYSQIVNDFQKGDIAEGYSVSREKKESFPLTVTSAQKNPTAFYLCASSIVPQTQQYGYTFGSGTRLTVV.

This clone occurred many times. The V gene is TRBV6-6, the J gene TRBJ2-5; weak D call: TRBD1 (5 bases). Trimming shortened V by 5 bases and J by 1 base, and 11 bases separated the two germline ends. The CDR3 loop spans 14 amino acids. The V gene's germline CDR1 is MNHNY and CDR2 SVGAGI (reference sequence). Here the CDR3 reads CASSHPDSQETQYF. The CDR3 DNA sequence: TGTGCCAGCAGTCACCCCGACAGCCAAGAGACCCAGTACTTC.

The chain has TRBV6-5 and TRBJ2-7; D may be TRBD2 (5 bases). The CDR3 runs to 15 residues. Deletions cut 2 bases from V and 0 bases from J, with 11 bases between. Per germline, CDR1 MNHEY and CDR2 SVGAGI. CDR3 coding DNA: TGTGCCAGCAGTTACCATAGAGGGAACTCCTACGAGCAGTACTTC. This translates into CASSYHRGNSYEQYF.

This rearrangement joins TRBV30 to TRBJ2-5; D perhaps matches TRBD2 (6 bases). The CDR3 loop spans 13 amino acids. V lost 2 bases and J lost 8, with 15 bases in between. Germline CDR1 is GTSNPN and CDR2 is SVGIG (reference sequence). The CDR3 bases are TGTGCCTGGAGTTGGGGACTGGGTGAAACCCAGTACTTC. Its protein product is CAWSWGLGETQYF.

The chain recombines TRBV30 with TRBJ2-3; TRBD2 matches 8 bases. This CDR3 has 12 residues. V dropped 1 base and J dropped 13; count of bases not matched to a gene: 7. Germline V gives CDR1 GTSNPN, CDR2 SVGIG (reference sequence). The CDR3 coding sequence is TGTGCCTGGAGTGGACCTAGCGGGCGGGAGTATTTT. Its protein is CAWSGPSGREYF.

This chain links TRBV18 with TRBJ1-4; the D gene is possibly TRBD1 (5 bases). The germline V gene has CDR1 KGHSH and CDR2 LQKENI. This CDR3 contains 16 residues. V lost 3 bases to trimming and J lost 4 bases, with 15 bases between them. DNA for the CDR3: TGTGCCAGCTCACCTACTGCCCCGGGGGGTAATGAAAAACTGTTTTTT. Translated: CASSPTAPGGNEKLFF.

This chain links TRBV3-1 (or the pseudogene TRBV3-2) with TRBJ2-1, with D unresolved. V lost 3 bases, J lost 2 bases, and 5 bases lay in between. CDR3 length: 13 amino acids. Germline-derived CDR1 and CDR2 are LGHDT and YNNKEL (reference sequence). CDR3 protein: CASSQGTYNEQFF. CDR3 nucleotide sequence: TGTGCCAGCAGCCAGGGCACCTACAATGAGCAGTTCTTC.

The rearrangement links TRBV2 to TRBJ1-6; 7 nucleotides line up with TRBD1. Trimming removed 6 bases from V and 8 bases from J; junction bases left unmatched: 4. This CDR3 comprises 13 residues. Germline V lookup: CDR1 SNHLY, CDR2 FYNNEI. The CDR3 DNA reads TGTGCCAGCAGGGACAGGAGGGATTCACCCCTCCACTTT. This codes for CASRDRRDSPLHF.

The chain combines TRBV5-6 with TRBJ2-7; 7 nucleotides line up with TRBD1. Germline CDR1 is SGHDT and CDR2 is YYEEEE. With V trimmed by 3 bases and J by 6 bases, 12 bases remained unmatched. The CDR3 has 15 amino acids. CDR3 protein: CASSSTTGTPSEQYV. The DNA of the CDR3 is TGTGCCAGCAGCTCTACGACAGGGACCCCCTCCGAGCAGTACGTC.

The chain employs TRBV6-5 and TRBJ2-4, with 7 positions matching TRBD1. Germline loops: CDR1 MNHEY, CDR2 SVGAGI. The CDR3 totals 14 residues. Germline trimming cut 7 bases from V and 2 bases from J; bases unmatched to any gene: 5. In DNA, the CDR3 is TGTGCCAGCAATAAACAGGGGACCAAAAACATTCAGTACTTC. It translates to CASNKQGTKNIQYF.

In this sample, this clone turned up many times. This sequence joins TRBV5-5 and TRBJ2-5; tentatively, D is TRBD1 (6 bases). The length of the CDR3 is 14 residues. V was pared by 4 bases and J by 2 bases, with 12 bases between. The germline V gene encodes CDR1 SGHKS and CDR2 YYEKEE (reference sequence). The CDR3 is CASSVAGAQETQYF. The CDR3 coding sequence is TGTGCCAGCAGCGTCGCAGGGGCGCAAGAGACCCAGTACTTC.

The chain has TRBV6-7 and TRBJ1-5; D perhaps matches TRBD1 (5 bases). TRBV6-7 is an ORF for which the function is uncertain. This CDR3 is built from 16 residues. The germline V and J ends were trimmed by 4 bases and 3 bases, with 16 bases remaining between them. For the CDR3, the DNA is TGTGCCAGCAGTTTCCCCGAATGGGGCGCCAATCAGCCCCAGCATTTT. This gives the protein CASSFPEWGANQPQHF.

V usage is TRBV27 and J usage is TRBJ2-3; 7 bases match TRBD2. Germline V gene lookup returns CDR1 MNHEY and CDR2 SMNVEV (reference sequence). V was clipped by 4 bases and J by 0 bases; unmatched bases: 4. CDR3 length: 15 residues. The CDR3 sequence: CASSSRGVSTDTQYF. CDR3 in DNA: TGTGCCAGCAGTTCACGGGGGGTAAGCACAGATACGCAGTATTTT.